This is a list of T cell receptor beta chains from one sample in a study of post-analysis software for immune sequencing data. TCRdb used MiXCR to reprocess the PCR reads, holding one entry per CDR3 protein. Counted here are roughly 400,000 distinct CDR3 sequences, 30% to 40% occurring once; the ten biggest clones make up about 8%. The sample comprised blood. These receptors were obtained from a girl aged 2-10 years with multiple sclerosis. The CDR3 runs from the conserved cysteine through the conserved F or W. A D gene is named only where the DNA matches it firmly. A row's size may be missing; if present it is once, few, many or a size class.

J gene | D gene | V gene | clone size | CDR3 DNA | CDR3 protein
TRBJ1-4 | - | TRBV6-1 | - | TGTGCCAGCAGTGTCCCAACTAATGAAAAACTGTTTTTT | CASSVPTNEKLFF
TRBJ2-7 | - | TRBV6-1 | - | TGTGCCAGCAGTGCATGGAATGTGGGCTACGAGCAGTACTTC | CASSAWNVGYEQYF
TRBJ2-7 | - | TRBV3-1 | - | TGTGCCAGCAGCCAACAAGGCCGGAGGACTCTACACTCCTACGAGCAGTACTTC | CASSQQGRRTLHSYEQYF
TRBJ2-3 | TRBD2 | TRBV28 | few | TGTGCCAGCAGGCGCGGGGGGGCGGGTACAGATACGCAGTATTTT | CASRRGGAGTDTQYF
TRBJ2-1 | TRBD1 | TRBV12-3/TRBV12-4 | - | TGTGCCAGCAGCTCAGAACGGGACAGCAGATACAATGAGCAGTTCTTC | CASSSERDSRYNEQFF
TRBJ1-1 | - | TRBV5-1 | - | TGCGCCAGCAGACGGACGGGACAAAGGAACACTGAAGCTTTCTTT | CASRRTGQRNTEAFF
TRBJ1-2 | - | TRBV7-9 | few | TGTGCCAGCAGCTTAGGCCCGGGGGCGGGCTATGGCTACACCTTC | CASSLGPGAGYGYTF
TRBJ1-4 | TRBD1 | TRBV27 | many | TGTGCCAGCATCCTGAGGGGACAGACGAATGAAAAACTGTTTTTT | CASILRGQTNEKLFF
TRBJ2-7 | - | TRBV7-2 | - | TGTGCCAGCAGCTCCAAAAAGCGGGTCTCCTACGAGCAGTACTTC | CASSSKKRVSYEQYF
TRBJ2-1 | TRBD1 | TRBV29-1 | - | TGCAGCGTTACCATTGGGACAGCCTACAATGAGCAGTTCTTC | CSVTIGTAYNEQFF
TRBJ2-1 | TRBD2 | TRBV5-1 | few | TGCGCCAGCAGCCTGGGGGGGGATTGGAACAATGAGCAGTTCTTC | CASSLGGDWNNEQFF
TRBJ2-7 | TRBD2 | TRBV5-6 | few | TGTGCCAGCAGCCCTAGGGCTAGCGGAAGGACCTACGAGCAGTACTTC | CASSPRASGRTYEQYF
TRBJ2-6 | - | TRBV7-9 | few | TGTGCCAGCAGTCTCATGGGGTCCGGGGCCAACGTCCTGACTTTC | CASSLMGSGANVLTF
TRBJ2-1 | TRBD2 | TRBV20-1 | - | TGCAGTGCTAGGACTAGCGGGGCCCCCTACAATGAGCAGTTCTTC | CSARTSGAPYNEQFF
TRBJ1-4 | TRBD1 | TRBV14 | - | TGTGCCAGCAGCCAGTATACAGGGGTGGCTAGTGAAAAACTGTTTTTT | CASSQYTGVASEKLFF
TRBJ1-6 | - | TRBV7-3 | - | TGTGCCAGCAGCCCCCGGAGCTCCTATAATTCACCCCTCCACTTT | CASSPRSSYNSPLHF
TRBJ1-4 | - | TRBV7-8 | - | TGTGCCAGCGGCACCCCCGGGAGATGGAAAAAACTGTTTTTT | CASGTPGRWKKLFF
TRBJ2-3 | - | TRBV21-1 | few | TGTGCCAGCAGCAAGTGTTCTGCGCGGGGGGGGAGCACAGATACGCAGTATTTT | CASSKCSARGGSTDTQYF
TRBJ2-7 | - | TRBV9 | - | TGTGCCAGCAGCGTAGGTCGTTGCTCCTACGAGCAGTACTTC | CASSVGRCSYEQYF
TRBJ2-7 | TRBD2 | TRBV7-2 | few | TGTGCCAGCAGCTTAGTTGCGGGGGGGAGCTCCTACGAGCAGTACTTC | CASSLVAGGSSYEQYF
TRBJ2-1 | TRBD2 | TRBV5-1 | few | TGCGCCAGCAGTACTAGCGGCGGCTACAATGAGCAGTTCTTC | CASSTSGGYNEQFF
TRBJ2-7 | - | TRBV7-8 | few | TGTGCCAGCAGCTTATCGCAGGGAATTTCCTACGAGCAGTACTTC | CASSLSQGISYEQYF
TRBJ1-2 | - | TRBV2 | - | TGTGCCAGCAGTGAAATACAGGGAGACTATGGCTACACCTTC | CASSEIQGDYGYTF
TRBJ2-1 | TRBD2 | TRBV28 | few | TGTGCCAGCAGTTTATGGGCGGGAGGGCCTAATGAGCAGTTCTTC | CASSLWAGGPNEQFF
TRBJ2-5 | - | TRBV28 | - | TGTGCCAGCAGCACACGACTGCAAGAGACCCAGTACTTC | CASSTRLQETQYF
TRBJ1-2 | TRBD1 | TRBV9 | - | TGTGCCAGCAGCGTAGCCCTAACAGGGGGCGTAGGCTACACCTTC | CASSVALTGGVGYTF
TRBJ2-5 | - | TRBV7-6 | few | TGTGCCAGCAGCTTAGCGAGTGAGGAAGAGACCCAGTACTTC | CASSLASEEETQYF
TRBJ2-1 | TRBD2 | TRBV28 | - | TGTGCCAGCATCGACGGGAGGGCCGACAATGAGCAGTTCTTC | CASIDGRADNEQFF
TRBJ2-1 | - | TRBV29-1 | - | TGCAGCAAGGAGGCGGGGGCGGAGCAGTTCTTC | CSKEAGAEQFF
TRBJ2-5 | TRBD2 | TRBV12-3/TRBV12-4 | few | TGTGCCAGCAGTACTAGCGGGAGTATGGAGACCCAGTACTTC | CASSTSGSMETQYF
TRBJ2-7 | - | TRBV5-6 | - | TGTGCCAGCAGCACCGACTCCTACGAGCAGTACTTC | CASSTDSYEQYF
TRBJ2-5 | TRBD2 | TRBV5-5 | few | TGTGCCAGCAGCCCAAGACCGGCTAGCGGGGTTGAAGAGACCCAGTACTTC | CASSPRPASGVEETQYF
TRBJ2-1 | TRBD2 | TRBV15 | - | TGTGCCACCAGCAGGAGGCGGGAGGGCCCCTACAATGAGCAGTTCTTC | CATSRRREGPYNEQFF
TRBJ2-5 | - | TRBV11-2 | - | TGTGCCAGCAGCCGCCTCCTTACGTCCCAAGAGACCCAGTACTTC | CASSRLLTSQETQYF
TRBJ1-2 | - | TRBV6-5 | - | TGTGCCAGCAGTTACTCGACAGGTGTCGATGGCTACACCTTC | CASSYSTGVDGYTF
TRBJ2-2 | TRBD1 | TRBV6-5 | few | TGTGCCAGCAGTTTGAGACAGGGGGCCGGGGAGCTGTTTTTT | CASSLRQGAGELFF
TRBJ2-7 | TRBD2 | TRBV12-3/TRBV12-4 | few | TGTGCCAGCAGTTTAAGACTAGCGGGGGGCTACGAGCAGTACTTC | CASSLRLAGGYEQYF
TRBJ1-2 | - | TRBV20-1 | - | TGCAGTGGCCAGGGGTTTTATGGCTACACCTTC | CSGQGFYGYTF
TRBJ1-5 | - | TRBV19 | - | TGTGCCAGTAGAACCAGCCGGGAGCGCGATCAGCCCCAGCATTTT | CASRTSRERDQPQHF
TRBJ2-5 | - | TRBV9 | few | TGTGCCACCCCCAGACTAGGAGAGACCCAGTACTTC | CATPRLGETQYF